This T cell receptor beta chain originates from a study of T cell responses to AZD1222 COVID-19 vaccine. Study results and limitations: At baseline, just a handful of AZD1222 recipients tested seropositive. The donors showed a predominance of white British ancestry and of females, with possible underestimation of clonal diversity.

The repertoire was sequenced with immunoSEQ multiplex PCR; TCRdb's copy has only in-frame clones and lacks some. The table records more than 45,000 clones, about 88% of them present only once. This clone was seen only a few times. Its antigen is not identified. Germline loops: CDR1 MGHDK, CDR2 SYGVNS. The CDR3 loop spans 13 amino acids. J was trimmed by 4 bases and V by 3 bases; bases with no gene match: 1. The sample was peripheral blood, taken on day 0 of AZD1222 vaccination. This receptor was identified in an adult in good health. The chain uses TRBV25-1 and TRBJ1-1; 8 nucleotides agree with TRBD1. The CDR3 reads CASSDGQGTEAFF. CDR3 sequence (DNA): TGTGCCAGCAGTGATGGACAGGGCACTGAAGCTTTCTTT.